The rows below give T cell receptor beta chains drawn from one sample of a study of T cell repertoires in cytomegalovirus infection. TCRdb called the reads again in MiXCR, with one record for every CDR3 protein. The data hold 680,000 or so distinct CDR3 sequences, with 35% to 40% observed a single time. The sample was PBMCs. These receptors came from a human donor in good health (CMV status not recorded). Some clones in this sample may be carry-over from other donors' samples. Each CDR3 is given with its conserved first and last residue. D genes are given only for firm matches. Part of the rows lack a size; the others show once, few, many or a class for expanded clones.

TRBD2,TRBJ2-7,.,TRBV28,CASSFILAGGPYEQYF,TGTGCCAGCAGTTTCATCCTAGCGGGAGGGCCCTACGAGCAGTACTTC
TRBD1,TRBJ2-1,.,TRBV18,CASSPQTGRERNEQFF,TGTGCCAGCTCACCACAGACAGGGAGAGAGAGGAATGAGCAGTTCTTC
TRBD2,TRBJ2-2,.,TRBV4-1,CASSHSGGATGELFF,TGCGCCAGCAGCCATAGCGGGGGAGCAACCGGGGAGCTGTTTTTT
TRBD1,TRBJ2-4,many,TRBV7-2,CASSSRQGANIQYF,TGTGCCAGCAGCTCCCGACAGGGGGCAAACATTCAGTACTTC
TRBD1,TRBJ2-7,.,TRBV28,CASSLLGGAGFYEQYF,TGTGCCAGCAGTTTATTAGGGGGCGCTGGTTTCTACGAGCAGTACTTC
TRBD1,TRBJ2-7,.,TRBV18,CASSPGQEYSYEQYF,TGTGCCAGCTCACCGGGACAGGAGTACTCCTACGAGCAGTACTTC
.,TRBJ1-1,few,TRBV7-2,CASSSGPQGTEAFF,TGTGCCAGCAGCTCCGGACCCCAAGGCACTGAAGCTTTCTTT
.,TRBJ2-4,few,TRBV28,CACQGGSAKNIQYF,TGTGCCTGTCAGGGGGGATCGGCCAAAAACATTCAGTACTTC
.,TRBJ2-3,.,TRBV6-8,CASSYPTRDTQYF,TGTGCCAGCAGTTACCCAACAAGGGATACGCAGTATTTT
TRBD1,TRBJ2-5,few,TRBV5-1,CASSVDRGLGETQYF,TGCGCCAGCAGCGTGGACAGGGGGCTAGGGGAGACCCAGTACTTC
.,TRBJ2-1,many,TRBV7-6,CASSFGGEQFF,TGTGCCAGCAGCTTCGGCGGTGAGCAGTTCTTC
.,TRBJ1-5,.,TRBV28,CASSRPRGNNQPQHF,TGTGCCAGCAGCCGCCCGCGGGGAAACAATCAGCCCCAGCATTTT
.,TRBJ2-1,many,TRBV28,CASSLAGNNEQFF,TGTGCCAGCAGCTTAGCAGGGAACAATGAGCAGTTCTTC
TRBD2,TRBJ2-1,many,TRBV6-1,CASSEDAAGGLHVSYNEQFF,TGTGCCAGCAGTGAAGATGCGGCGGGGGGGCTCCACGTCTCCTACAATGAGCAGTTCTTC
TRBD2,TRBJ2-1,.,TRBV6-1,CASSEVGLALNEQFF,TGTGCCAGCAGTGAAGTGGGACTAGCTCTCAATGAGCAGTTCTTC
.,TRBJ1-5,few,TRBV6-8,CASSRLGGAGSGQPQHF,TGTGCCAGCAGTCGTCTAGGAGGCGCTGGGTCAGGTCAGCCCCAGCATTTT
.,TRBJ1-1,.,TRBV4-2,CASSQGLLTVNTEAFF,TGTGCCAGCAGCCAGGGACTTCTGACGGTGAACACTGAAGCTTTCTTT
TRBD1,TRBJ2-6,.,TRBV7-8,CASTLKGASRETSGANVLTF,TGTGCCAGCACTCTTAAGGGGGCGTCCCGCGAGACTTCTGGGGCCAACGTCCTGACTTTC
.,TRBJ1-2,few,TRBV5-1,CASTSGVGPDGYTF,TGCGCCAGCACCTCCGGCGTGGGCCCAGATGGCTACACCTTC
TRBD1,TRBJ1-2,.,TRBV4-1,CASSQDPGGFYGYTF,TGCGCCAGCAGCCAAGACCCAGGGGGCTTCTATGGCTACACCTTC
.,TRBJ2-5,.,TRBV15,CATSGPVQETQYF,TGTGCCACCAGCGGGCCAGTCCAAGAGACCCAGTACTTC
.,TRBJ2-5,.,TRBV20-1,CSARSDQETQYF,TGCAGTGCTAGGTCAGACCAAGAGACCCAGTACTTC
.,TRBJ2-3,.,TRBV20-1,CSAAWDRGDTQYF,TGCAGTGCGGCCTGGGACCGAGGAGATACGCAGTATTTT
.,TRBJ2-5,.,TRBV28,CATQSPGGGKAQYF,TGTGCCACCCAGTCCCCGGGCGGCGGGAAGGCCCAGTACTTC
TRBD1,TRBJ2-1,.,TRBV15,CATSRGRQGLNEQFF,TGTGCCACCAGCAGAGGCCGACAGGGATTAAATGAGCAGTTCTTC
.,TRBJ1-1,few,TRBV19,CASIRPGNTEAFF,TGTGCCAGTATTCGCCCCGGCAACACTGAAGCTTTCTTT
.,TRBJ1-5,.,TRBV19,CASSIAGSRNQPQHF,TGTGCCAGTAGTATAGCAGGGTCGAGGAATCAGCCCCAGCATTTT
TRBD1,TRBJ1-1,.,TRBV6-5,CASWDSLVTESFF,TGTGCCAGCTGGGACAGTCTTGTCACTGAATCTTTCTTT
.,TRBJ2-1,.,TRBV11-2,CASRSVGTSVYNEQFF,TGTGCAAGCAGATCTGTAGGGACATCTGTTTACAATGAGCAGTTCTTC
TRBD2,TRBJ2-3,few,TRBV28,CASRPLGLAGLTDTQYF,TGTGCCAGCAGACCTCTGGGACTAGCGGGGCTCACAGATACGCAGTATTTT
.,TRBJ2-1,once,TRBV28,CASRRRGLPGNEQFF,TGTGCCAGCAGACGCAGGGGACTTCCCGGCAATGAGCAGTTCTTC
.,TRBJ2-5,.,TRBV7-2,CASSYELTGTAETQSF,TGTGCCAGCAGCTACGAACTTACAGGGACGGCGGAGACCCAGTCCTTC
.,TRBJ1-5,.,TRBV15,CATSREVHNQPQHF,TGTGCCACCAGCAGAGAGGTACACAATCAGCCCCAGCATTTT
TRBD2,TRBJ2-5,.,TRBV20-1,CSARDARKGSGEETQYF,TGCAGTGCTAGAGACGCCCGTAAAGGAAGCGGGGAAGAGACCCAGTACTTC
.,TRBJ1-5,.,TRBV20-1,CSAMAENSNQPQHF,TGCAGTGCTATGGCAGAAAATAGCAATCAGCCCCAGCATTTT
.,TRBJ1-2,.,TRBV28,CASSLTGRGYTF,TGTGCCAGCAGTTTAACGGGACGAGGCTACACCTTC
.,TRBJ1-4,once,TRBV6-6,CASSYPDSPGLFF,TGTGCCAGCAGTTACCCGGACTCCCCAGGACTGTTTTTT
.,TRBJ2-7,.,TRBV7-9,CSSSLRGVMAGEHYF,TGTTCCAGCAGCCTACGAGGGGTAATGGCGGGCGAGCATTACTTC
.,TRBJ1-1,.,TRBV6-1,CASSDWTAGVNTEAFF,TGTGCCAGCAGTGATTGGACAGCTGGGGTGAACACTGAAGCTTTCTTT
.,TRBJ2-1,.,TRBV24-1,CATSDTLSSYNEQFF,TGTGCCACCAGTGATACTCTGAGCTCCTACAATGAGCAGTTCTTC
.,TRBJ2-2,few,TRBV15,CATSRDPRNTGELFF,TGTGCCACCAGCAGAGATCCCCGGAACACCGGGGAGCTGTTTTTT
.,TRBJ2-4,.,TRBV18,CASSPKGAKNIQYF,TGTGCCAGCTCCCCCAAGGGGGCCAAAAACATTCAGTACTTC
TRBD1,TRBJ2-2,.,TRBV5-5,CASSPISLTGGRRTGELFF,TGTGCCAGCAGCCCCATAAGCCTAACAGGGGGCCGCCGGACCGGGGAGCTGTTTTTT
.,TRBJ1-2,.,TRBV28,CASSFARPTYGYTF,TGTGCCAGCAGTTTCGCCAGACCTACCTATGGCTACACCTTC
TRBD2,TRBJ2-1,few,TRBV29-1,CSTTGTTGGNEQFF,TGCAGCACCACTGGGACTACGGGGGGGAATGAGCAGTTCTTC
.,TRBJ1-2,few,TRBV7-8,CASSRLDRNKGYGYTF,TGTGCCAGCAGTCGACTTGACAGGAACAAGGGCTATGGCTACACCTTC
.,TRBJ1-5,.,TRBV6-8,CASSSLSPNQPQHF,TGTGCCAGCAGTTCTTTGAGTCCCAATCAGCCCCAGCATTTT
.,TRBJ1-4,.,TRBV4-1,CASIQVSGDREKLFF,TGCGCCAGCATCCAAGTCTCGGGCGATCGTGAAAAACTGTTTTTT